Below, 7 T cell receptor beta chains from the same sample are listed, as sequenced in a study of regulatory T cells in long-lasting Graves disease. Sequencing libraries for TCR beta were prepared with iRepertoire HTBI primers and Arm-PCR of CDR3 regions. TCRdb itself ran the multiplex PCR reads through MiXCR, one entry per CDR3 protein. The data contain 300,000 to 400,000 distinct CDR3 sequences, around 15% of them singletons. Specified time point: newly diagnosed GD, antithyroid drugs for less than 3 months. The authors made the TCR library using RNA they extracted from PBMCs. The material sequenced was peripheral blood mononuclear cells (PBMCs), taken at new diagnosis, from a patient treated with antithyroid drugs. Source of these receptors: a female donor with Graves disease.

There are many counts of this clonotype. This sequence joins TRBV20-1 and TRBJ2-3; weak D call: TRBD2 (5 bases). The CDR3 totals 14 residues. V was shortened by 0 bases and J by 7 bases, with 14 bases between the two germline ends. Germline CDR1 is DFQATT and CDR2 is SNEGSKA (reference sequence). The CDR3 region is CSARDMRPGNTQYF. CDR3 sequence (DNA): TGCAGTGCTAGAGATATGAGACCGGGGAATACGCAGTATTTT.

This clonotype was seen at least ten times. CDR3 nucleotides: TGTGCCAGCAGCAACAGGGGGCCGTTCGAGACCCAGTACTTC. It translates to CASSNRGPFETQYF. The chain combines TRBV6-2 or TRBV6-3 with TRBJ2-5; 9 nucleotides align to TRBD1. The CDR3 sequence is 14 residues long. J was trimmed by 5 bases and V by 6 bases; bases with no gene match: 7. The germline V gene encodes CDR1 MNHEY and CDR2 SVGEGT.

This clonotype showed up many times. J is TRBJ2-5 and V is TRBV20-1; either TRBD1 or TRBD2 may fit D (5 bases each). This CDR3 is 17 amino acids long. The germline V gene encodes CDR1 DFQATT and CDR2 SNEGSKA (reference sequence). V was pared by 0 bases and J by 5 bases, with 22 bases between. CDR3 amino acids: CSARDVALAGQGETQYF. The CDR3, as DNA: TGCAGTGCTAGAGATGTGGCCCTTGCGGGCCAGGGTGAGACCCAGTACTTC.

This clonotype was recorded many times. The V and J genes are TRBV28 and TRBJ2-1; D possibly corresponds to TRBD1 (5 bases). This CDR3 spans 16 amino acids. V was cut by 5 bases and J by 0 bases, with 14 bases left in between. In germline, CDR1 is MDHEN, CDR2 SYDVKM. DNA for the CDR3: TGTGCCAGCAGTCCCGTAGCAGACAGCTCCTACAATGAGCAGTTCTTC. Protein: CASSPVADSSYNEQFF.

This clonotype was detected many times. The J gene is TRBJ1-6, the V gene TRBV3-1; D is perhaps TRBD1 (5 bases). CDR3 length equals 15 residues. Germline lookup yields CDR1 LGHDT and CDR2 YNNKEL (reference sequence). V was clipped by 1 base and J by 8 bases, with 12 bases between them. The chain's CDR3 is CASSQGSPGDSPLHF. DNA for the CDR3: TGTGCCAGCAGCCAAGGTTCTCCGGGGGATTCACCCCTCCACTTT.

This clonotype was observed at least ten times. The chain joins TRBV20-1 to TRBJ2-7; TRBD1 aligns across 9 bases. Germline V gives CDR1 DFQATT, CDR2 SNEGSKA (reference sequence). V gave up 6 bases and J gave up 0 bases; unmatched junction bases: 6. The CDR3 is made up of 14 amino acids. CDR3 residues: CSAEKTGGSYEQYF. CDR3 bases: TGCAGTGCCGAAAAGACAGGGGGCTCCTACGAGCAGTACTTC.

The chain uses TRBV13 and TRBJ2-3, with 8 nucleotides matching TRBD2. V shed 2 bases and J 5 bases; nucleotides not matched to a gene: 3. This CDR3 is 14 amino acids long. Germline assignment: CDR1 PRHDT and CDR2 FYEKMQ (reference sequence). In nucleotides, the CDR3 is TGTGCCAGCAGCTTACGGGAGGGCCGAGATACGCAGTATTTT. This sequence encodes CASSLREGRDTQYF. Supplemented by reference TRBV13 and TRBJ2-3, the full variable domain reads AAGVIQSPRHLIKEKRETATLKCYPIPRHDTVYWYQQGPGQDPQFLISFYEKMQSDKGSIPDRFSAQQFSDYHSELNMSSLELGDSALYFCASSLREGRDTQYFGPGTRLTVL.